One and the same sample provided the 8 T cell receptor beta chains below, sequenced in a study of beta chain features in type 1 diabetes. Expressed TCRB transcripts were sequenced after all isolated RNA was converted to cDNA. Sequencing used immunoSEQ multiplex PCR; TCRdb keeps in-frame clones, though not all of them. The sample includes around 500,000 clones, about an eighth of them seen just once. Material: naive CD4+ T cells from blood. All receptors derive from a woman under 30 in good health.

The CDR3 protein is CAISDPRQGRDNEQFF. The CDR3, as DNA: TGTGCCATCAGTGACCCAAGACAGGGAAGGGACAATGAGCAGTTCTTC. V gene TRBV10-3 combines with J gene TRBJ2-1; 7 bases are a match to TRBD1. CDR3 length: 16 residues. Germline values: CDR1 ENHRY, CDR2 SYGVKD. V lost 3 bases and J lost 5; bases outside the gene matches: 10.

The chain recombines TRBV5-4 with TRBJ2-1; 7 bases are shared with TRBD2. The germline V gene encodes CDR1 SGHNT and CDR2 YYREEE (reference sequence). There are 16 residues in the CDR3. The junction had 4 bases not matched to a gene; V was cut back by 0 bases and J by 1 base. The CDR3 here is CASSLASGSSYNEQFF. CDR3 nucleotide sequence: TGTGCCAGCAGCTTGGCTAGCGGATCATCCTACAATGAGCAGTTCTTC.

A note on this clone: At one end the junction does not follow the germline gene, possibly because of a read error. The chain links TRBV28 to TRBJ2-3; 8 bases agree with TRBD2. There are 16 residues in the CDR3. Germline V CDR1 and CDR2: MDHEN, SYDVKM. The CDR3 DNA sequence: TGTGCCAGCAATTTAGCGGGGCTTACCGGGGCAGATACGCAGTATTTT. Translated, it gives CASNLAGLTGADTQYF.

The chain is built from TRBV19 and TRBJ2-1, with D unresolved. The CDR3 has 16 amino acids. Trimming stripped 2 bases from V and 9 bases from J, with 20 bases between. Germline-derived CDR1 and CDR2 are LNHDA and SQIVND (reference sequence). Written as DNA, the CDR3 is TGTGCCAGTAGTATATACCCTCGAACGCAGTTGCGTGAGCAGTTCTTC. This sequence encodes CASSIYPRTQLREQFF.

The CDR3 DNA sequence: TGTGCCAGCAGACAAGGGACTAGCCCTAGCACAGATACGCAGTATTTT. Protein: CASRQGTSPSTDTQYF. The chain has TRBV5-4 and TRBJ2-3; 9 positions agree with TRBD2. V trimming: 5 bases; J trimming: 0 bases; junction bases outside the gene matches: 7. CDR1 and CDR2 from the germline V gene are SGHNT and YYREEE (reference sequence). The CDR3 consists of 16 residues.

J is TRBJ1-4 and V is TRBV7-6; tentative D call: TRBD1 (5 bases). The germline V gene encodes CDR1 SGHVS and CDR2 FNYEAQ. The CDR3 loop spans 15 amino acids. Trimming cost V 7 bases and J 8 bases, with 20 bases left between them. CDR3 nucleotide sequence: TGTGCCAGCACCAACGGAGGACACGATCAGGAAAAACTGTTTTTT. It specifies CASTNGGHDQEKLFF.

This clone has a handful of counts. The chain is built from TRBV5-4 and TRBJ2-2, with no clear D. There are 15 residues in the CDR3. Looked up from germline, CDR1 is SGHNT and CDR2 is YYREEE (reference sequence). The V and J ends lost 0 bases and 2 bases respectively, with 8 bases between them. CDR3 protein: CASSLVALNTGELFF. The DNA for the CDR3 is TGTGCCAGCAGCTTGGTAGCTCTCAACACCGGGGAGCTGTTTTTT.

Notes on this clone: At the DNA level, this CDR3 is encoded by other sequences in the same sample as well. This sequence joins TRBV6-5 and TRBJ1-2, with 7 nucleotides matching TRBD1. The germline V gene encodes CDR1 MNHEY and CDR2 SVGAGI. The J segment lost 5 bases and the V segment lost 6 bases, leaving 6 bases of the junction unmatched. The CDR3 covers 13 residues. Here the CDR3 reads CASRPTGPYGYTF. The DNA for the CDR3 is TGTGCCAGCAGACCGACAGGGCCGTATGGCTACACCTTC.